The sequence of this T cell receptor delta chain was determined in a study of Vδ1+ human thymocytes. Study-wide points: In the thymus, TRG and TRD repertoires looked highly polyclonal with Gaussian CDR3 lengths.

This clone was picked up a small number of times. The antigen is undetermined. Sequences come from RNA converted to cDNA by reverse transcription. CDR3 amplicons came from multiplex PCR with pooled V-gene forward and constant-region reverse primers. TCRdb redid clone calling on the multiplex PCR reads using CATT. The sample consists of tens of thousands of delta-chain clones, about 16% of them appearing once. The germline V gene has CDR1 TSWWSYY and CDR2 QGS. The CDR3 has 18 amino acids. V lost 2 bases and J 0 bases, leaving 19 bases between the germline ends. The chain employs TRDV1 and TRDJ1; D is undetermined. This TCR came from a girl less than two years old who had congenital heart surgery. Material for sequencing was Vdelta1+ gamma-delta thymocytes from the thymus. Subset denoted: FACS-sorted CD3+ TCRalphabeta- TCRVdelta1+ TCRVdelta2- thymocytes. In DNA, the CDR3 is TGTGCTCTTGGGGAATCGAGAGTACTTAGTGAGTACACCGATAAACTCATCTTT. Amino acids: CALGESRVLSEYTDKLIF.